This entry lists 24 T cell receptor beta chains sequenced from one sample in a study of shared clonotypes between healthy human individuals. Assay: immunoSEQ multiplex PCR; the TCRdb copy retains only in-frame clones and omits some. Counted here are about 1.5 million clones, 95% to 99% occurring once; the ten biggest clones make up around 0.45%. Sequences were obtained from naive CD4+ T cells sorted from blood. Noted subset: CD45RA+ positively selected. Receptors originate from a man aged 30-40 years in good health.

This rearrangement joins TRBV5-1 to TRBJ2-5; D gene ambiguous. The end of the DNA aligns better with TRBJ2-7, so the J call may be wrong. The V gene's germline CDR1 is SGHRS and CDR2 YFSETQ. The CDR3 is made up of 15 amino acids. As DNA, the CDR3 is TGCGCCAGCAGCTTGGAGGTTATGACTTTCTACGAGCAGTACTTC. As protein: CASSLEVMTFYEQYF.

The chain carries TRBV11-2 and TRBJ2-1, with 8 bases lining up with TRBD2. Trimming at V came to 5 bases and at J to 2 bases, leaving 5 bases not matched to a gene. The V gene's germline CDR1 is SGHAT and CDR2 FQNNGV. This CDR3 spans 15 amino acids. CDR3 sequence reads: CASSRISGTYNEQFF. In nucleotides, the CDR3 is TGTGCCAGCAGCCGGATTAGCGGGACCTACAATGAGCAGTTCTTC.

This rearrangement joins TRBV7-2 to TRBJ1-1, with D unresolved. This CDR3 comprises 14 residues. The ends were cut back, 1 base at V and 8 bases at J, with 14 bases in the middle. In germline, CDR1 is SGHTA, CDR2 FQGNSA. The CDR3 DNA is TGTGCCAGCAGCTTAGGGAGGCAGAGCCTAGAAGCTTTCTTT. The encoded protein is CASSLGRQSLEAFF.

The CDR3 protein is CASSSSGSPHEQYF. Here the CDR3 DNA reads TGTGCCAGCAGTTCTAGCGGGAGTCCCCACGAGCAGTACTTC. This chain links TRBV27 with TRBJ2-7; TRBD2 matches at 10 bases. After removal of 4 bases from V and 5 bases from J, the junction contained 5 bases not matched to a gene. The CDR3 covers 14 residues. CDR1 is MNHEY and CDR2 is SMNVEV in the germline V gene (reference sequence).

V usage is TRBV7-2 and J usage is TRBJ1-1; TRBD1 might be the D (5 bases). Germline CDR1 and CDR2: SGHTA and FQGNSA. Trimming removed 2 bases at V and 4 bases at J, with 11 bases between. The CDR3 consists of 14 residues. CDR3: CASSLLGGGTEAFF. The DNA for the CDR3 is TGTGCCAGCAGCTTATTGGGGGGTGGCACTGAAGCTTTCTTT.

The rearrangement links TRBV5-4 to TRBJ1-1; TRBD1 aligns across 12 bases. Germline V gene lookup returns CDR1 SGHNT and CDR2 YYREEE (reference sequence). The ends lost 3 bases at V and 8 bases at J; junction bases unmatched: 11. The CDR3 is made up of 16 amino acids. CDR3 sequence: CASSSTRGQGAKEAFF. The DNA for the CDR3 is TGTGCCAGCAGCTCAACTAGGGGACAGGGGGCAAAGGAAGCTTTCTTT.

The CDR3 nucleotides read TGTGCCAGTAGCGAGAGACCCATCCTAGCGCCGAGCACAGATACGCAGTATTTT. It is translated as CASSERPILAPSTDTQYF. The chain employs TRBV19 and TRBJ2-3; D perhaps matches TRBD2 (6 bases). Germline V gene data show CDR1 as LNHDA and CDR2 as SQIVND (reference sequence). This CDR3 spans 18 amino acids. V lost 6 bases and J lost 0, with 22 bases in between.

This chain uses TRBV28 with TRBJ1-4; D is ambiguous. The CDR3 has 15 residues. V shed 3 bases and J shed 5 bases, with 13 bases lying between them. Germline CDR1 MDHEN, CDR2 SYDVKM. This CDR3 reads CASSLPGRSNEKLFF. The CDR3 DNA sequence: TGTGCCAGCAGTTTGCCGGGCCGGTCGAATGAAAAACTGTTTTTT.

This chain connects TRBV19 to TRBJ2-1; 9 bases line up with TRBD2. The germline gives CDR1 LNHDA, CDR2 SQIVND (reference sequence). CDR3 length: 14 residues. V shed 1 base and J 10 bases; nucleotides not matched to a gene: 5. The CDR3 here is CASSIVSGRVEQFF. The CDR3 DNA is TGTGCCAGTAGTATAGTTAGCGGGAGAGTAGAGCAGTTCTTC.

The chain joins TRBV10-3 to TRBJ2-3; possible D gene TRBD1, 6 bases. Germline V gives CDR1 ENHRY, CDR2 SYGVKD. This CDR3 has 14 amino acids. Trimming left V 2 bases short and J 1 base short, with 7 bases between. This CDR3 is CAISEGQRTDTQYF. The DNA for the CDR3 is TGTGCCATCAGTGAGGGACAGCGCACAGATACGCAGTATTTT.

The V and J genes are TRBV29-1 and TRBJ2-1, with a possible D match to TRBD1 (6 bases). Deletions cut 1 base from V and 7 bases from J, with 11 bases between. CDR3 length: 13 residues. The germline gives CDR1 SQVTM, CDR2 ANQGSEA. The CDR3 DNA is TGCAGCGTTGAAGTTTACAGGGAAAATGAGCAGTTCTTC. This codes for CSVEVYRENEQFF.

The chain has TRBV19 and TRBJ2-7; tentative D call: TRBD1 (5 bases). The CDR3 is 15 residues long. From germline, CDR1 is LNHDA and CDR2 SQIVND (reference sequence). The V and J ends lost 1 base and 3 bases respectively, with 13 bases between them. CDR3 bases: TGTGCCAGTAGTATAGTCGGAACAGGATTCTACGAGCAGTACTTC. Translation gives CASSIVGTGFYEQYF.

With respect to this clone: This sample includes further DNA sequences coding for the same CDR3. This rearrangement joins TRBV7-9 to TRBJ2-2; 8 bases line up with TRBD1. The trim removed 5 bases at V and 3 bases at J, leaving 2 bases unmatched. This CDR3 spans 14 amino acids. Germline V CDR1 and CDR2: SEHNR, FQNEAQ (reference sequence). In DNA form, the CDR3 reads TGTGCCAGCAGCCCGGGACAGGACACCGGGGAGCTGTTTTTT. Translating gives CASSPGQDTGELFF.

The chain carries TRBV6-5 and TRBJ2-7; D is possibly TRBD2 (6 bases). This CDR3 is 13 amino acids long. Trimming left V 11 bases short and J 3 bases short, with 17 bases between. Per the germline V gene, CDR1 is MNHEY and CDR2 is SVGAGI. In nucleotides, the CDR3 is TGTGCCTGCCGGGCTAGCGCACGCTACGAGCAGTACTTC. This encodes CACRASARYEQYF.

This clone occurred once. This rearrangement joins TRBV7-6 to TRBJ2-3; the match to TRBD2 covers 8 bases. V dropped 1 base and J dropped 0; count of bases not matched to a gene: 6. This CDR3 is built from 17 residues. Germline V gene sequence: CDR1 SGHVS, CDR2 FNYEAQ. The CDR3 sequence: CASSLGVASGSTDTQYF. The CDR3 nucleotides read TGTGCCAGCAGCTTAGGGGTCGCTAGCGGGAGCACAGATACGCAGTATTTT.

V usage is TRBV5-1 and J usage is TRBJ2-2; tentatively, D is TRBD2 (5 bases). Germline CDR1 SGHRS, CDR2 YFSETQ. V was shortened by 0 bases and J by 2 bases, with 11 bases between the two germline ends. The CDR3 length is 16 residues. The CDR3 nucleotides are TGCGCCAGCAGCTTGGGCGCTAGCTTTAACACCGGGGAGCTGTTTTTT. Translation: CASSLGASFNTGELFF.

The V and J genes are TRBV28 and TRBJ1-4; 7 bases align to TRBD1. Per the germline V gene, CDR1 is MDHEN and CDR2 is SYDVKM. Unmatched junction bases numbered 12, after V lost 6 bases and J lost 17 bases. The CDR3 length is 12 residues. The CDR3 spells CASSPVGQACFF. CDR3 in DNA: TGTGCCAGCAGCCCTGTCGGACAGGCTTGTTTTTTT.

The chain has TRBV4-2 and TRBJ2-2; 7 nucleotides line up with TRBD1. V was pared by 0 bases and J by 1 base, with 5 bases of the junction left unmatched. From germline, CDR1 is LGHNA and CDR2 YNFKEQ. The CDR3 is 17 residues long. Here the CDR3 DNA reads TGTGCCAGCAGCCAAGATCCCAGGGGGTTGAACACCGGGGAGCTGTTTTTT. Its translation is CASSQDPRGLNTGELFF.

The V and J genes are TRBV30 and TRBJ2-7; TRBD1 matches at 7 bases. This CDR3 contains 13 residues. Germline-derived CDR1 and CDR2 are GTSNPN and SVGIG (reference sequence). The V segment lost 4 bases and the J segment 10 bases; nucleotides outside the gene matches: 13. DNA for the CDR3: TGTGCCTGGACATACAACCAAGGGACAGTACAGTACTTC. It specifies CAWTYNQGTVQYF.

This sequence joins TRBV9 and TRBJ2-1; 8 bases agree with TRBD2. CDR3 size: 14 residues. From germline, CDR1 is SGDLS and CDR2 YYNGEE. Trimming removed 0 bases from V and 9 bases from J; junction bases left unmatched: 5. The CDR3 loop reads CASSVATSGIEQFF. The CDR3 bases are TGTGCCAGCAGCGTAGCTACTAGCGGTATTGAGCAGTTCTTC.

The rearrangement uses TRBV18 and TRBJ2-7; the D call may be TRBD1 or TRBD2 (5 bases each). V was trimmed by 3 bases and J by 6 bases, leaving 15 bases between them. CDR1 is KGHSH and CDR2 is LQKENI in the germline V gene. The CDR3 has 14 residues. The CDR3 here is CASSPDPPGGEQYF. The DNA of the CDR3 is TGTGCCAGCTCACCGGACCCCCCTGGGGGCGAGCAGTACTTC.

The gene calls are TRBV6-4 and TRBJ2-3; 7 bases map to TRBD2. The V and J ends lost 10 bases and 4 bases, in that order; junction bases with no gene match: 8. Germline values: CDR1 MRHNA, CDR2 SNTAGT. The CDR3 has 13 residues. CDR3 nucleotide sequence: TGTGCCACCAGGACTAGTGGCGCAGATACGCAGTATTTT. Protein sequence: CATRTSGADTQYF.

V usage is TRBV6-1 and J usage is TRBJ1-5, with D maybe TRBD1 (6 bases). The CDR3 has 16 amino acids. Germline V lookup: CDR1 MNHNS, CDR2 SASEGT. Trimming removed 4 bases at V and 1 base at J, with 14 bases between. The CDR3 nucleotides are TGTGCCAGCAGTGTGATAAGCAGGGGCAGCAATCAGCCCCAGCATTTT. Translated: CASSVISRGSNQPQHF.

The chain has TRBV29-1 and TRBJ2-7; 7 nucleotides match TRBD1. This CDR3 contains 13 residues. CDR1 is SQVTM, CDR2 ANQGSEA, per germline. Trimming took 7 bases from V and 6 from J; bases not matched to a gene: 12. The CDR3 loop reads CSANRDRGTEQYF. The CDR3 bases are TGCAGCGCCAACCGGGACAGAGGTACCGAGCAGTACTTC.